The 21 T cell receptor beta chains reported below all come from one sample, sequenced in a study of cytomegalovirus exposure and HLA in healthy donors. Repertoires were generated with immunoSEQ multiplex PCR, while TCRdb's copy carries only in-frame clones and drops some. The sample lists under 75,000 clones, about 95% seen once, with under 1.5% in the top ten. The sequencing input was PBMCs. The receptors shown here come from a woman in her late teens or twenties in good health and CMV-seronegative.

CDR3 amino acids: CSVEGQARAEAFF. The CDR3 DNA is TGCAGCGTTGAGGGACAGGCCAGGGCTGAAGCTTTCTTT. V and J are TRBV29-1 and TRBJ1-1; TRBD1 aligns across 8 bases. V trimming: 3 bases; J trimming: 6 bases; junction bases outside the gene matches: 6. From germline, CDR1 is SQVTM and CDR2 ANQGSEA. The CDR3 extends over 13 amino acids.

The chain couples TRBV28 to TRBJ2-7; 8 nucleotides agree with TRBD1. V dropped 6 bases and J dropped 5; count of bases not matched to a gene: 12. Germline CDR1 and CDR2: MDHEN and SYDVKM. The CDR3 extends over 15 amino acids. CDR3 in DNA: TGTGCCAGCAGGCCCTCGGACAGGGCTACCCACGAGCAGTACTTC. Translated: CASRPSDRATHEQYF. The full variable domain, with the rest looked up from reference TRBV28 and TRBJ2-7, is DVKVTQSSRYLVKRTGEKVFLECVQDMDHENMFWYRQDPGLGLRLIYFSYDVKMKEKGDIPEGYSVSREKKERFSLILESASTNQTSMYLCASRPSDRATHEQYFGPGTRLTVT.

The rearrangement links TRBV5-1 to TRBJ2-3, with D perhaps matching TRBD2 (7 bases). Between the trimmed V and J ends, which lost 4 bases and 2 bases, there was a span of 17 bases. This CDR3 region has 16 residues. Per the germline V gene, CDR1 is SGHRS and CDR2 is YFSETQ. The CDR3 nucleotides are TGCGCCAGCAGCCAGCTGGGGGGGGGCCTCACAGATACGCAGTATTTT. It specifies CASSQLGGGLTDTQYF.

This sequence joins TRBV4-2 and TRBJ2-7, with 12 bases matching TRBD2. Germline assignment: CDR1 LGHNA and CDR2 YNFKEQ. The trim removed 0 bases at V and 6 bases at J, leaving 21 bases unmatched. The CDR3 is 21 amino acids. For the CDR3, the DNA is TGTGCCAGCAGCCAAGAGGGTCTTTCCCCTAGCGGGAGGGCCGGTCGGCCCGAGCAGTACTTC. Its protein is CASSQEGLSPSGRAGRPEQYF.

CDR3 nucleotide sequence: TGTGCCAGCAGTCTCGGCAGGGTGGGATTCTATGGCTACACCTTC. It encodes CASSLGRVGFYGYTF. The rearrangement uses TRBV28 and TRBJ1-2, with a possible D match to TRBD1 (5 bases). The V gene's germline CDR1 is MDHEN and CDR2 SYDVKM. This CDR3 is 15 amino acids long. V shed 5 bases and J shed 4 bases, with 17 bases lying between them.

In DNA form, the CDR3 reads TGTGCCAGCAGCCCCGGGGTTGGCTCCTACAATGAGCAGTTCTTC. Translation gives CASSPGVGSYNEQFF. V and J are TRBV7-3 and TRBJ2-1, with a tentative D call TRBD2 (5 bases). CDR3 length: 15 residues. Germline CDR1 SGHTA, CDR2 FQGTGA. The ends were cut back, 5 bases at V and 0 bases at J, with 11 bases in the middle.

The CDR3, as DNA: TGTGCCAGTAGTGTCCTCCTTCGGGGAGGGGGGGGGCCCCAGCATTTT. Translating gives CASSVLLRGGGGPQHF. V and J are TRBV19 and TRBJ1-5; possibly TRBD1 for D (6 bases). This CDR3 is 16 amino acids long. CDR1 is LNHDA, CDR2 SQIVND, per germline (reference sequence). V was trimmed by 5 bases and J by 9 bases, leaving 23 bases between them.

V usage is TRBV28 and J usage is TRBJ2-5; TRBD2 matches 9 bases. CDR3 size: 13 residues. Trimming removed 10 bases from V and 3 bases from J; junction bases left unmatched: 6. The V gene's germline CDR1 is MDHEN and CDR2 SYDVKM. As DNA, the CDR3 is TGTGCCACCACTAGCGGGCCCGAAGAGACCCAGTACTTC. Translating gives CATTSGPEETQYF.

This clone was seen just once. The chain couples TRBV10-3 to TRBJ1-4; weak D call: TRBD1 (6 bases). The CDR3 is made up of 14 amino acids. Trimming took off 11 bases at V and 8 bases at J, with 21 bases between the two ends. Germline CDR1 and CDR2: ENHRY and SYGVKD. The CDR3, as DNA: TGTGCCGCCCGCCCCGGGCCAGGGGAAGAAAAACTGTTTTTT. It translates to CAARPGPGEEKLFF.

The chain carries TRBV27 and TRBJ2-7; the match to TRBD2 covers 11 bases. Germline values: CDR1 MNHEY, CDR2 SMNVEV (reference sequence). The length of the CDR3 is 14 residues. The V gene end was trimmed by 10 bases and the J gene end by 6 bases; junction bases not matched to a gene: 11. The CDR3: CATKRTSGRLEQYF. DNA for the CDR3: TGTGCCACCAAGAGGACTAGCGGGCGCCTCGAGCAGTACTTC.

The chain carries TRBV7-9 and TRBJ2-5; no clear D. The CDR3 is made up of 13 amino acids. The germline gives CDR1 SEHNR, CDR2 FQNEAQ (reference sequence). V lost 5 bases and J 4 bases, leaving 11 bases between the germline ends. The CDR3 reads CASSPALGETQYF. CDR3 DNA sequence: TGTGCCAGCAGCCCGGCTCTAGGAGAGACCCAGTACTTC.

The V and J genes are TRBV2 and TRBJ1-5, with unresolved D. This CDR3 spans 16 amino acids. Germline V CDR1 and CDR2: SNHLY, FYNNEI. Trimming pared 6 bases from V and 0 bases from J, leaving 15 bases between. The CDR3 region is CASRRDWAFSNQPQHF. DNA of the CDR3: TGTGCCAGCAGGAGGGATTGGGCATTTAGCAATCAGCCCCAGCATTTT. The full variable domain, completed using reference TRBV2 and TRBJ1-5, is EPEVTQTPSHQVTQMGQEVILRCVPISNHLYFYWYRQILGQKVEFLVSFYNNEISEKSEIFDDQFSVERPDGSNFTLKIRSTKLEDSAMYFCASRRDWAFSNQPQHFGDGTRLSIL.

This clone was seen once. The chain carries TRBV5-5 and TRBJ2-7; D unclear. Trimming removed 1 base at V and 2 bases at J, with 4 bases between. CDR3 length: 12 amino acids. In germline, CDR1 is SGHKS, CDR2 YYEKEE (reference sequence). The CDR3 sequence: CASSLTAYEQYF. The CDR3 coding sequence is TGTGCCAGCAGCTTGACGGCCTACGAGCAGTACTTC.

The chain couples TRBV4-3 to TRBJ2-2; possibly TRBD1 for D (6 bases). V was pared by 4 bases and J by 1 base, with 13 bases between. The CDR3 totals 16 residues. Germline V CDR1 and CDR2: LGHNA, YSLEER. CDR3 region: CASSPQGQRNTGELFF. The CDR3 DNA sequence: TGCGCCAGCAGCCCGCAGGGGCAGAGGAACACCGGGGAGCTGTTTTTT.

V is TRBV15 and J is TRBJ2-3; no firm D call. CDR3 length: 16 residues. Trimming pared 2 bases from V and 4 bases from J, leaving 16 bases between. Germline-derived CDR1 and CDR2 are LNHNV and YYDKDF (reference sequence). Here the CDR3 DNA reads TGTGCCACCAGCAGACCAGAGGCGAGACTCGCAGATACGCAGTATTTT. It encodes CATSRPEARLADTQYF. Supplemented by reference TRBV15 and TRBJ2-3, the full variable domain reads DAMVIQNPRYQVTQFGKPVTLSCSQTLNHNVMYWYQQKSSQAPKLLFHYYDKDFNNEADTPDNFQSRRPNTSFCFLDIRSPGLGDTAMYLCATSRPEARLADTQYFGPGTRLTVL.

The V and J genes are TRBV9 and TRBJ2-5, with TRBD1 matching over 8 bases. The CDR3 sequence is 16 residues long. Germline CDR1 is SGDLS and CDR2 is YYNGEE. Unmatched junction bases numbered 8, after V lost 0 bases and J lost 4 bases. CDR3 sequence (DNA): TGTGCCAGCAGCGTAGGGGGTTGGCAGGGGGCAGAGACCCAGTACTTC. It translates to CASSVGGWQGAETQYF.

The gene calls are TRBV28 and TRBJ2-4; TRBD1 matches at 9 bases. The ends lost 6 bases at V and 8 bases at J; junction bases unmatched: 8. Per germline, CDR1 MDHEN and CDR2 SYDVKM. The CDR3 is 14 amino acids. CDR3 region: CASRGPTGGDIQYF. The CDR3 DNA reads TGTGCCAGCAGGGGCCCGACAGGGGGGGACATTCAGTACTTC. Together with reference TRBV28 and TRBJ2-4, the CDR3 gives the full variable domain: DVKVTQSSRYLVKRTGEKVFLECVQDMDHENMFWYRQDPGLGLRLIYFSYDVKMKEKGDIPEGYSVSREKKERFSLILESASTNQTSMYLCASRGPTGGDIQYFGAGTRLSVL.

CDR3 DNA sequence: TGTGCCAGCAGCTCAGTGGGGACTAGCGGGGGGGAGCAGTACTTC. Its protein product is CASSSVGTSGGEQYF. This chain connects TRBV7-2 to TRBJ2-7, with 15 bases fitting TRBD2. Germline V gene sequence: CDR1 SGHTA, CDR2 FQGNSA. Germline trimming cut 4 bases from V and 7 bases from J; bases unmatched to any gene: 5. This CDR3 spans 15 amino acids.

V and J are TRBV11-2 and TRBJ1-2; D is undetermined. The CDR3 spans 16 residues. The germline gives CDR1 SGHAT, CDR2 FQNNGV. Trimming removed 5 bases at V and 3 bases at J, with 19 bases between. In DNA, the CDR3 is TGTGCCAGCAGCCCGACCCTGGGCCAGAAGGACTATGGCTACACCTTC. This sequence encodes CASSPTLGQKDYGYTF.

CDR3 nucleotide sequence: TGCGCCAGCAGCCAAGTTCCCCGGTCAGGGGGCTATGGCTACACCTTC. Its protein is CASSQVPRSGGYGYTF. The V call is TRBV4-3, the J call TRBJ1-2; 7 bases are a match to TRBD1. The junction had 9 bases not matched to a gene; V was cut back by 1 base and J by 4 bases. The CDR3 is 16 residues long. Germline-derived CDR1 and CDR2 are LGHNA and YSLEER.

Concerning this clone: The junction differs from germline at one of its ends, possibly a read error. The CDR3 DNA reads as TGTGGCAGCAGCCCCCGCTCGTGGGAGACCTTCCACAATGAGCAGTTCTTC. Its protein is CGSSPRSWETFHNEQFF. The J gene is TRBJ2-1, the V gene TRBV7-6, with D maybe TRBD2 (5 bases). Germline assignment: CDR1 SGHVS and CDR2 FNYEAQ. The CDR3 spans 17 residues.